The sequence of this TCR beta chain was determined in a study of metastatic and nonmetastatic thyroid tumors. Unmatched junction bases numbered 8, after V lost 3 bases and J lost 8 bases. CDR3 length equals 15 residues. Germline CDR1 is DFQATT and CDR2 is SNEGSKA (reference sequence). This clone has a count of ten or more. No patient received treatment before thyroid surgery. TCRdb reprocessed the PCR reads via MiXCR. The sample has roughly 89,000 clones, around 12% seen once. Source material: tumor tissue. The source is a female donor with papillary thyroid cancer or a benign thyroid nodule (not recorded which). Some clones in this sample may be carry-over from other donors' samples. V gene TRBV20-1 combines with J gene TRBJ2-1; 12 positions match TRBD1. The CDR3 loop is CSARGQGAVGDEQFF. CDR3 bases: TGCAGTGCTAGGGGACAGGGGGCCGTTGGGGATGAGCAGTTCTTC.